Listed below are T cell receptor beta chains from one sample, sequenced in a study of blood T cell repertoires in COVID-19. Sequencing was performed with immunoSEQ multiplex PCR; in TCRdb, only in-frame clones are kept and a portion is missing. Of tens of thousands of clones detected, roughly 80% appear once; the ten largest clones hold approximately 12%. Sequenced: peripheral blood. Every receptor here comes from a human donor in a cohort sampled during active COVID-19. CDR3s include the opening cysteine and the closing phenylalanine or tryptophan. Fields, in order: D gene, V gene, J gene, clone size, CDR3 protein, CDR3 DNA. D genes are given only for firm matches. A row's size may be missing; if present it is once, few, many or a size class.

d_call: -; v_call: TRBV3-1/TRBV3-2; j_call: TRBJ2-5; clone_size: -; cdr3_aa: CASSRVTGETQYF; cdr3_nt: TGTGCCAGCAGCCGGGTCACAGGAGAGACCCAGTACTTC
d_call: -; v_call: TRBV3-1/TRBV3-2; j_call: TRBJ1-5; clone_size: once; cdr3_aa: CASSQGTGNQPQHF; cdr3_nt: TGTGCCAGCAGCCAAGGAACAGGGAATCAGCCCCAGCATTTT
d_call: -; v_call: TRBV7-9; j_call: TRBJ1-3; clone_size: -; cdr3_aa: CASSRGSGGGNTIYF; cdr3_nt: TGTGCCAGCAGCCGGGGATCGGGCGGTGGAAACACCATATATTTT
d_call: -; v_call: TRBV7-2; j_call: TRBJ2-5; clone_size: -; cdr3_aa: CASSLGQLGKTQYF; cdr3_nt: TGTGCCAGCAGCTTAGGACAACTCGGGAAGACCCAGTACTTC
d_call: TRBD1; v_call: TRBV4-1; j_call: TRBJ1-3; clone_size: -; cdr3_aa: CASSQPTAGTVGNTIYF; cdr3_nt: TGCGCCAGCAGCCAACCCACCGCCGGGACAGTCGGAAACACCATATATTTT
d_call: -; v_call: TRBV4-2; j_call: TRBJ1-4; clone_size: -; cdr3_aa: CASSQENRDYNEKLFF; cdr3_nt: TGTGCCAGCAGCCAAGAGAACAGAGATTATAATGAAAAACTGTTTTTT
d_call: -; v_call: TRBV5-6; j_call: TRBJ2-7; clone_size: -; cdr3_aa: CASSAGYEQYF; cdr3_nt: TGTGCCAGCAGCGCCGGCTACGAGCAGTACTTC
d_call: -; v_call: TRBV5-1; j_call: TRBJ2-3; clone_size: -; cdr3_aa: CASSSRAGSTDTQYF; cdr3_nt: TGCGCCAGCAGCTCGCGAGCGGGTAGCACAGATACGCAGTATTTT
d_call: -; v_call: TRBV7-6; j_call: TRBJ2-3; clone_size: once; cdr3_aa: CASSFIQGEGDTQYF; cdr3_nt: TGTGCCAGCAGCTTTATACAGGGGGAGGGAGATACGCAGTATTTT
d_call: TRBD2; v_call: TRBV7-8; j_call: TRBJ2-3; clone_size: -; cdr3_aa: CASSPRNERGANTQYF; cdr3_nt: TGTGCCAGCAGCCCCCGGAATGAGCGGGGGGCTAATACGCAGTATTTT
d_call: TRBD1; v_call: TRBV6-1; j_call: TRBJ1-6; clone_size: -; cdr3_aa: CASSERGTGFHSPLHF; cdr3_nt: TGTGCCAGCAGTGAGAGGGGGACAGGGTTTCATTCACCCCTCCACTTT
d_call: -; v_call: TRBV3-1/TRBV3-2; j_call: TRBJ2-7; clone_size: -; cdr3_aa: CASSQGEVSYEQYF; cdr3_nt: TGTGCCAGCAGCCAAGGTGAGGTCTCCTACGAGCAGTACTTC
d_call: -; v_call: TRBV3-1/TRBV3-2; j_call: TRBJ1-1; clone_size: -; cdr3_aa: CASSQDTANTEAFF; cdr3_nt: TGTGCCAGCAGCCAGGACACGGCGAACACTGAAGCTTTCTTT
d_call: TRBD1; v_call: TRBV28; j_call: TRBJ1-5; clone_size: -; cdr3_aa: CASSPNRGEGHF; cdr3_nt: TGTGCCAGCAGTCCTAACAGGGGAGAGGGGCATTTT
d_call: TRBD2; v_call: TRBV7-9; j_call: TRBJ2-1; clone_size: -; cdr3_aa: CASSRSGGAGEQFF; cdr3_nt: TGTGCCAGCAGCCGTAGCGGGGGGGCAGGTGAGCAGTTCTTC
d_call: TRBD2; v_call: TRBV5-1; j_call: TRBJ2-3; clone_size: -; cdr3_aa: CASSAVGREGTDTQYF; cdr3_nt: TGCGCCAGCAGCGCCGTGGGGCGGGAGGGCACAGATACGCAGTATTTT
d_call: -; v_call: TRBV28; j_call: TRBJ2-1; clone_size: few; cdr3_aa: CASSPLEGVGYNEQFF; cdr3_nt: TGTGCCAGCAGCCCCCTAGAGGGTGTCGGGTACAATGAGCAGTTCTTC
d_call: -; v_call: TRBV20-1; j_call: TRBJ1-6; clone_size: -; cdr3_aa: CSASPAVVSYNSPLHF; cdr3_nt: TGCAGTGCTAGTCCCGCGGTCGTCTCCTATAATTCACCCCTCCACTTT
d_call: -; v_call: TRBV5-1; j_call: TRBJ1-4; clone_size: -; cdr3_aa: CASSPRGLVEKLFF; cdr3_nt: TGCGCCAGCAGCCCCAGGGGCCTGGTTGAAAAACTGTTTTTT
d_call: TRBD1; v_call: TRBV2; j_call: TRBJ1-2; clone_size: -; cdr3_aa: CASSGQGQVNYGYTF; cdr3_nt: TGTGCCAGCAGTGGACAGGGGCAGGTTAACTATGGCTACACCTTC
d_call: TRBD1; v_call: TRBV2; j_call: TRBJ1-4; clone_size: -; cdr3_aa: CASTGTGDEKLFF; cdr3_nt: TGTGCCAGCACCGGGACAGGGGATGAAAAACTGTTTTTT
d_call: -; v_call: TRBV5-4; j_call: TRBJ1-4; clone_size: -; cdr3_aa: CASSLWGGNEKLFF; cdr3_nt: TGTGCCAGCAGCTTGTGGGGGGGGAACGAAAAACTGTTTTTT
d_call: TRBD1; v_call: TRBV2; j_call: TRBJ2-7; clone_size: -; cdr3_aa: CASSEEQGAFEQYF; cdr3_nt: TGTGCCAGCAGTGAAGAACAGGGGGCATTCGAGCAGTACTTC
d_call: TRBD2; v_call: TRBV9; j_call: TRBJ2-2; clone_size: -; cdr3_aa: CASRLTSGVTGELFF; cdr3_nt: TGTGCCAGCAGGCTGACTAGCGGGGTTACCGGGGAGCTGTTTTTT
d_call: -; v_call: TRBV11-2; j_call: TRBJ2-7; clone_size: -; cdr3_aa: CASSLTGRAEQYF; cdr3_nt: TGTGCCAGCAGCTTAACAGGGCGAGCCGAGCAGTACTTC
d_call: TRBD1; v_call: TRBV5-4; j_call: TRBJ1-1; clone_size: -; cdr3_aa: CASSKARDRGLTEAFF; cdr3_nt: TGTGCCAGCAGCAAAGCAAGGGACAGGGGGCTCACTGAAGCTTTCTTT
d_call: -; v_call: TRBV6-5; j_call: TRBJ2-7; clone_size: -; cdr3_aa: CASRREQGEQYF; cdr3_nt: TGTGCCAGCAGGCGCGAACAGGGAGAGCAGTACTTC
d_call: -; v_call: TRBV7-9; j_call: TRBJ2-1; clone_size: -; cdr3_aa: CASSLRGEQFF; cdr3_nt: TGTGCCAGCAGCTTACGCGGTGAGCAGTTCTTC
d_call: -; v_call: TRBV5-1; j_call: TRBJ1-1; clone_size: -; cdr3_aa: CASSLSGAVSSTEAFF; cdr3_nt: TGCGCCAGCAGCTTATCAGGGGCCGTTTCGTCAACTGAAGCTTTCTTT
d_call: -; v_call: TRBV4-2; j_call: TRBJ2-1; clone_size: -; cdr3_aa: CASSQVGRAGHSYNEQFF; cdr3_nt: TGTGCCAGCAGCCAAGTGGGGAGGGCGGGACATTCCTACAATGAGCAGTTCTTC
d_call: -; v_call: TRBV5-4; j_call: TRBJ2-1; clone_size: -; cdr3_aa: CASSPPAGLPRFGSYNEQFF; cdr3_nt: TGTGCCAGCAGCCCTCCGGCGGGGTTACCAAGGTTCGGATCCTACAATGAGCAGTTCTTC
d_call: -; v_call: TRBV5-1; j_call: TRBJ2-7; clone_size: -; cdr3_aa: CASSLGGYEQYF; cdr3_nt: TGCGCCAGCAGCTTGGGCGGCTACGAGCAGTACTTC
d_call: -; v_call: TRBV5-4; j_call: TRBJ1-4; clone_size: -; cdr3_aa: CASSLDIGGTNEKLFF; cdr3_nt: TGTGCCAGCAGCTTGGATATCGGAGGGACTAATGAAAAACTGTTTTTT
d_call: -; v_call: TRBV5-1; j_call: TRBJ2-6; clone_size: -; cdr3_aa: CASSLVGSINSGANVLTF; cdr3_nt: TGCGCCAGCAGCTTGGTGGGCAGCATAAACTCTGGGGCCAACGTCCTGACTTTC
d_call: TRBD1; v_call: TRBV9; j_call: TRBJ1-3; clone_size: -; cdr3_aa: CASSVGQGEGNTIYF; cdr3_nt: TGTGCCAGCAGCGTCGGACAGGGGGAAGGAAACACCATATATTTT
d_call: -; v_call: TRBV19; j_call: TRBJ2-6; clone_size: -; cdr3_aa: CASSTRTAASGANVLTF; cdr3_nt: TGTGCCAGTAGTACCCGGACAGCGGCATCTGGGGCCAACGTCCTGACTTTC
d_call: TRBD1; v_call: TRBV5-1; j_call: TRBJ1-1; clone_size: -; cdr3_aa: CASSGQGANTEAFF; cdr3_nt: TGCGCCAGCAGCGGGCAGGGGGCGAACACTGAAGCTTTCTTT
d_call: TRBD1; v_call: TRBV5-1; j_call: TRBJ2-5; clone_size: -; cdr3_aa: CASSLGQGEETQYF; cdr3_nt: TGCGCCAGCAGCTTGGGACAGGGGGAAGAGACCCAGTACTTC
d_call: -; v_call: TRBV7-8; j_call: TRBJ2-7; clone_size: -; cdr3_aa: CASSQQGLEQYF; cdr3_nt: TGTGCCAGCAGCCAACAGGGTTTGGAGCAGTACTTC
d_call: TRBD1; v_call: TRBV3-1/TRBV3-2; j_call: TRBJ1-1; clone_size: -; cdr3_aa: CASSQDSRGRGAFF; cdr3_nt: TGTGCCAGCAGCCAAGATTCCAGGGGGCGGGGAGCTTTCTTT
d_call: -; v_call: TRBV30; j_call: TRBJ2-7; clone_size: -; cdr3_aa: CAWSGGSYYEQYF; cdr3_nt: TGTGCCTGGAGTGGGGGCAGCTACTACGAGCAGTACTTC
d_call: TRBD2; v_call: TRBV7-3; j_call: TRBJ2-3; clone_size: -; cdr3_aa: CARTFLAESTDTQYF; cdr3_nt: TGTGCCAGGACGTTTCTAGCGGAGAGCACAGATACGCAGTATTTT
d_call: -; v_call: TRBV4-2; j_call: TRBJ1-6; clone_size: -; cdr3_aa: CASSPNPGPGVDSPLHF; cdr3_nt: TGTGCCAGCAGCCCGAACCCAGGGCCCGGAGTGGATTCACCCCTCCACTTT
d_call: TRBD1; v_call: TRBV7-6; j_call: TRBJ1-3; clone_size: -; cdr3_aa: CASSQTGGTGNTIYF; cdr3_nt: TGTGCCAGCAGCCAGACAGGGGGTACTGGAAACACCATATATTTT
d_call: TRBD1; v_call: TRBV28; j_call: TRBJ2-4; clone_size: -; cdr3_aa: CASTSTGVQAKNIQYF; cdr3_nt: TGTGCCAGCACCTCGACAGGGGTTCAAGCCAAAAACATTCAGTACTTC
d_call: -; v_call: TRBV7-2; j_call: TRBJ2-7; clone_size: -; cdr3_aa: CASSSTAGYEQYF; cdr3_nt: TGTGCCAGCAGCTCTACGGCAGGTTACGAGCAGTACTTC
d_call: TRBD2; v_call: TRBV4-1; j_call: TRBJ2-7; clone_size: -; cdr3_aa: CASSPRGSGSYEQYF; cdr3_nt: TGCGCCAGCAGCCCCAGGGGTAGCGGGAGCTACGAGCAGTACTTC
d_call: -; v_call: TRBV7-9; j_call: TRBJ2-6; clone_size: -; cdr3_aa: CASSSSTGANVLTF; cdr3_nt: TGTGCCAGCAGCTCTAGCACGGGGGCCAACGTCCTGACTTTC
d_call: -; v_call: TRBV6-2/TRBV6-3; j_call: TRBJ1-5; clone_size: -; cdr3_aa: CASSPGNQPQHF; cdr3_nt: TGTGCCAGCAGTCCAGGGAATCAGCCCCAGCATTTT
d_call: TRBD1; v_call: TRBV28; j_call: TRBJ2-2; clone_size: -; cdr3_aa: CASSLAGGTVQSGELFF; cdr3_nt: TGTGCCAGCAGTTTAGCAGGGGGAACCGTCCAGTCCGGGGAGCTGTTTTTT